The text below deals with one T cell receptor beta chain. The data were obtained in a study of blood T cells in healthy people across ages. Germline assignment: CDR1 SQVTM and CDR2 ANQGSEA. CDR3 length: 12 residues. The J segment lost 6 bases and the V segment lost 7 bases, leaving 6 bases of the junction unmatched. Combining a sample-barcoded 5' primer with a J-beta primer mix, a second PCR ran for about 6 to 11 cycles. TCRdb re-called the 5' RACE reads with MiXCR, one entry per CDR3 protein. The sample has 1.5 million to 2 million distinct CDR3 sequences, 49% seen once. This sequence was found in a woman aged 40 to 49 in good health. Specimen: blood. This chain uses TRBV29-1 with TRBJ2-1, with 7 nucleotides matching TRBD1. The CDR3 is CSAWAGGNEQFF. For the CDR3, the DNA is TGCAGCGCCTGGGCAGGGGGCAATGAGCAGTTCTTC.